This entry features one T cell receptor beta chain sequence. The source of the sample is a study of blood T cell repertoires in COVID-19. Study-wide context: The samples span acute and convalescent COVID-19 from the United States, Italy and Spain. Sample material is recorded as cDNA or gDNA derived from T cells, B-cell-depleted T cells, or PBMCs.

The germline gives CDR1 SGHRS, CDR2 YFSETQ. Trimming cost V 0 bases and J 7 bases; bases outside gene matches: 3. The CDR3 covers 13 residues. Original data processing: Reference gene primer amplification gave estimated nucleated cell counts. Produced via immunoSEQ multiplex PCR; TCRdb's table is partial and in-frame only. V and J calls plus clone size are reproduced from that table; the DNA served to infer D and trimming. The sample contains hundreds of thousands of clones, 83% of which appear only once. Followed longitudinally, the Seattle patients had been enrolled during active infection. The V call is TRBV5-1, the J call TRBJ2-5; 7 bases line up with TRBD2. Material for sequencing was peripheral blood. The source of this sequence is a woman between 25 and 40 years old with COVID-19, enrolled during active disease. The CDR3 nucleotides read TGCGCCAGCAGCTTGGGTCCGGGGGGGACCCAGTACTTC. It is translated as CASSLGPGGTQYF. The full variable domain, its missing parts supplied by reference TRBV5-1 and TRBJ2-5, is KAGVTQTPRYLIKTRGQQVTLSCSPISGHRSVSWYQQTPGQGLQFLFEYFSETQRNKGNFPGRFSGRQFSNSRSEMNVSTLELGDSALYLCASSLGPGGTQYFGPGTRLLVL.